Included here is one T cell receptor beta chain sequence, with context. Antigen unknown. These data belong to a study of a mutant IDH1 vaccine in newly diagnosed glioma. Study-level points and caveats: It seemed that pseudoprogression was not linked to changes in the top peripheral T cell clonotypes.

Time point defined: baseline, week 1 (first vaccination visit). Regarding treatment: pre-vaccination baseline after standard-of-care therapy. The ends were cut back, 6 bases at V and 7 bases at J, with 18 bases in the middle. The CDR3 runs to 14 residues. Germline loops: CDR1 MNHEY, CDR2 SVGAGI. Libraries were prepared by immunoSEQ multiplex PCR; TCRdb keeps only in-frame clonotypes and omits some of them. This sample carries about 92,000 clones, around 77% of them seen once, and the ten largest clones take around 7%. Source: PBMCs, taken from a glioma patient treated with radiotherapy, temozolomide or both. This sequence was found in a man in his forties with glioma. The J gene is TRBJ1-2, the V gene TRBV6-5; D is uncertain. CDR3 sequence (DNA): TGTGCCAGCAGCCGCCCGGAGGGTGTTTCTGGCTACACCTTC. Residues: CASSRPEGVSGYTF.